This T cell receptor beta chain was sequenced during a study of shared clonotypes between healthy human individuals. Whole-study findings and limits: Naive CD4 clonotypes were shared across a few donors at 4.5% to 6.5%. Few donors limited the genetic and exposure-history diversity represented.

Splitting the CD4+ cells yielded a CD45RA+ naive subset and a CD45RA-negative memory subset. The protocol was immunoSEQ multiplex PCR, while the TCRdb copy is restricted to in-frame clones and leaves out a portion. The table records about 2.3 million clones, roughly 90% of them present only once. The CDR3 length is 13 residues. In germline, CDR1 is ENHRY, CDR2 SYGVKD. V trimming: 11 bases; J trimming: 2 bases; junction bases outside the gene matches: 7. Notes on this clone: Its antigen is undetermined.

The receptor's source is a man between 18 and 35 years old in good health. Some clones in this sample may be carry-over from other donors' samples. The sequenced sample consisted of naive CD4+ T cells from PBMCs. Subset reported: CD45RA+ positively selected. This chain links TRBV10-3 with TRBJ2-3, with 7 bases identical to TRBD2. CDR3 residues: CARRGVPTDTQYF. The DNA of the CDR3 is TGTGCCCGCCGGGGGGTACCCACAGATACGCAGTATTTT.